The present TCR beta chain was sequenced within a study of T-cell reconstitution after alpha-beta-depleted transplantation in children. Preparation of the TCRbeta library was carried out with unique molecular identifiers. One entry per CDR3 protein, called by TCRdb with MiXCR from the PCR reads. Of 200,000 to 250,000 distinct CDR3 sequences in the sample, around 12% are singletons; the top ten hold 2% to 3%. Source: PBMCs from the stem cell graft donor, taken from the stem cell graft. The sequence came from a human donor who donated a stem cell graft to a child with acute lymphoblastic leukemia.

CDR3 sequence (DNA): TGTGCCTGGAATAGACCGGGACTCCCTTACGAGCAGTACTTC. Translation gives CAWNRPGLPYEQYF. The J gene is TRBJ2-7, the V gene TRBV30, with D maybe TRBD2 (6 bases). CDR1 and CDR2 (germline): GTSNPN, SVGIG (reference sequence). V was clipped by 4 bases and J by 4 bases, with 17 bases between them. The CDR3 spans 14 residues. The variable domain in full, completed from reference TRBV30 and TRBJ2-7, reads SQTIHQWPATLVQPVGSPLSLECTVEGTSNPNLYWYRQAAGRGLQLLFYSVGIGQISSEVPQNLSASRPQDRQFILSSKKLLLSDSGFYLCAWNRPGLPYEQYFGPGTRLTVT.